Listed here are 8 T cell receptor beta chains from one sample, sequenced in a study of blood T cells in healthy people across ages. Combining a sample-barcoded 5' primer with a J-beta primer mix, a second PCR ran for roughly 7 to 11 cycles. TCRdb called the 5' RACE reads again in MiXCR, with one record for every CDR3 protein. Among some 1.7 million distinct CDR3 sequences, under 30% were seen once, and the ten largest hold 7% to 9%. Sequencing was performed on blood. The receptor set was obtained from a woman in her 30s in good health.

This clonotype was seen more than once but under ten times. The chain links TRBV29-1 to TRBJ2-3; 7 bases map to TRBD2. This CDR3 is built from 15 residues. Germline V gives CDR1 SQVTM, CDR2 ANQGSEA. J was trimmed by 4 bases and V by 4 bases; bases with no gene match: 11. The CDR3 sequence is CSVASSGGAADTQYF. The CDR3 DNA reads TGCAGCGTTGCGTCTAGCGGAGGGGCCGCAGATACGCAGTATTTT.

V is TRBV6-2 or TRBV6-3 and J is TRBJ2-7; a possible D gene is TRBD1 (5 bases). Germline CDR1 and CDR2: MNHEY and SVGEGT. The CDR3 is 11 amino acids. V was clipped by 6 bases and J by 8 bases, with 11 bases between them. CDR3 protein: CASSRQSQQYF. Here the CDR3 DNA reads TGTGCCAGCAGCAGACAGTCCCAGCAGTACTTC.

The gene calls are TRBV30 and TRBJ1-1, with unresolved D. The CDR3 is made up of 13 amino acids. V lost 5 bases and J 0 bases, leaving 10 bases between the germline ends. Per germline, CDR1 GTSNPN and CDR2 SVGIG (reference sequence). The CDR3 sequence: CAWVKSLNTEAFF. CDR3 nucleotide sequence: TGTGCCTGGGTGAAAAGCTTGAACACTGAAGCTTTCTTT.

The chain uses TRBV11-2 and TRBJ2-1; TRBD2 matches at 9 bases. Germline values: CDR1 SGHAT, CDR2 FQNNGV. The V and J ends lost 0 bases and 0 bases, in that order; junction bases with no gene match: 6. The CDR3 is made up of 18 amino acids. The CDR3 spells CASSLDTSGHSSYNEQFF. The CDR3 nucleotides read TGTGCCAGCAGCTTAGATACTAGCGGGCATAGCTCCTACAATGAGCAGTTCTTC. Full variable domain (rest looked up from reference TRBV11-2 and TRBJ2-1): EAGVAQSPRYKIIEKRQSVAFWCNPISGHATLYWYQQILGQGPKLLIQFQNNGVVDDSQLPKDRFSAERLKGVDSTLKIQPAKLEDSAVYLCASSLDTSGHSSYNEQFFGPGTRLTVL.

Turning to this clonotype: One base separates it from a far larger clone, so it is likely a read error. The V call is TRBV7-3, the J call TRBJ2-3; D is uncertain. This CDR3 region has 13 residues. Germline V gives CDR1 SGHTA, CDR2 FQGTGA. The CDR3 region is CASSLRGTDTQCF. The CDR3, as DNA: TGTGCCAGCAGCTTAAGAGGCACAGATACGCAGTGTTTT.

This clonotype was recorded a few times. The chain links TRBV20-1 to TRBJ2-7; 7 bases match TRBD2. Germline CDR1 DFQATT, CDR2 SNEGSKA (reference sequence). With V trimmed by 3 bases and J by 6 bases, 5 bases remained unmatched. The length of the CDR3 is 12 residues. The CDR3 reads CSARGRAGEQYF. The CDR3 DNA is TGCAGTGCTAGGGGGAGGGCGGGCGAGCAGTACTTC.

In its sample, this clonotype was seen many times. The genes are TRBV7-2 and TRBJ2-5, with 8 nucleotides matching TRBD2. CDR1 and CDR2 from the germline V gene are SGHTA and FQGNSA. V trimming: 0 bases; J trimming: 1 base; junction bases outside the gene matches: 7. The CDR3 loop spans 17 amino acids. CDR3 amino acids: CASSLAPRRGAQETQYF. The CDR3 coding sequence is TGTGCCAGCAGCTTAGCGCCCAGGCGGGGGGCCCAAGAGACCCAGTACTTC.

Note on this clonotype: Since a much larger clone is just one base distant, this may be a read error. The CDR3, as DNA: TGCAGTGCTAGACAGAGGGCCTACGAGCAGTACTTC. It is translated as CSARQRAYEQYF. The chain uses TRBV20-1 and TRBJ2-7; weak D call: TRBD2 (5 bases). This CDR3 contains 12 residues. V lost 2 bases, J lost 2 bases, and 7 bases lay in between. The germline V gene encodes CDR1 DFQATT and CDR2 SNEGSKA (reference sequence).